These T cell receptor beta chains were read from a single sample in a study of T-cell memory formation after mild COVID-19. Using its own MiXCR run on the 5' RACE reads, TCRdb lists one record per CDR3 protein. The data show under 300,000 distinct CDR3 sequences, with approximately 19% seen just once and more than 20% held by the top ten. What was sequenced was PBMCs or a T cell subset sorted from them (not recorded which). The source is a man aged 18 to 35 who had mild COVID-19 (a few samples of this study predate the infection). Cell type and time point are not known. Each CDR3 is given with its conserved first and last residue. Fields, in order: J gene, D gene, V gene, clone size, CDR3 protein, CDR3 DNA. A D gene is named only where the DNA matches it firmly. The size entry is marked missing in some rows and otherwise reads once, few, many or a size class.

TRBJ2-1 | TRBD2 | TRBV7-2 | few | CASSLPAGGYNEQFF | TGTGCCAGCAGCTTACCAGCGGGGGGGTACAATGAGCAGTTCTTC
TRBJ1-1 | NA | TRBV29-1 | NA | CSVVGSAEAFF | TGCAGCGTTGTGGGGAGCGCTGAAGCTTTCTTT
TRBJ2-5 | NA | TRBV28 | few | CASSPPFGLLGETQYF | TGTGCCAGCAGTCCCCCTTTCGGACTATTGGGGGAGACCCAGTACTTC
TRBJ2-2 | TRBD2 | TRBV7-2 | many | CASSRRLAGNTGELFF | TGTGCCAGCAGCCGTAGGCTAGCGGGGAACACCGGGGAGCTGTTTTTT
TRBJ2-1 | NA | TRBV2 | NA | CASSEGLVQINEQFF | TGTGCCAGCAGTGAAGGTTTAGTGCAAATTAATGAGCAGTTCTTC
TRBJ1-2 | NA | TRBV4-1 | NA | CASSQLGQGMDGYTF | TGCGCCAGCAGCCAATTGGGCCAAGGGATGGATGGCTACACCTTC
TRBJ1-1 | TRBD1 | TRBV29-1 | few | CSGTGQVNTEAFF | TGCAGCGGGACGGGACAGGTGAACACTGAAGCTTTCTTT
TRBJ2-1 | NA | TRBV5-1 | many | CASSPDMGPKYEQFF | TGCGCCAGCAGCCCGGATATGGGACCCAAGTATGAGCAGTTCTTC
TRBJ2-6 | TRBD2 | TRBV20-1 | NA | CSVLSAGGHGANVLTF | TGCAGTGTTTTGTCAGCGGGGGGCCATGGGGCCAACGTCCTGACTTTC
TRBJ1-4 | NA | TRBV7-8 | few | CASSLDWARANEKLFF | TGTGCCAGCAGCTTAGACTGGGCCAGGGCTAATGAAAAACTGTTTTTT
TRBJ2-5 | TRBD1 | TRBV7-9 | NA | CASSWDRRIQETQYF | TGTGCCAGCAGCTGGGACAGGCGGATCCAAGAGACCCAGTACTTC
TRBJ1-5 | TRBD1 | TRBV20-1 | few | CSARTGGQPQHF | TGCAGTGCTAGAACAGGGGGTCAGCCCCAGCATTTT
TRBJ1-3 | NA | TRBV7-9 | few | CASSSSRGYGNTIYF | TGTGCCAGCAGCTCTTCCCGGGGGTATGGAAACACCATATATTTT
TRBJ2-3 | NA | TRBV5-1 | few | CASSLDFDTQYF | TGCGCCAGCAGCTTGGACTTTGATACGCAGTATTTT